This passage covers 5 T cell receptor beta chains from one sample sequenced in a study of PD-1 blockade in classical Hodgkin lymphoma. Produced via immunoSEQ multiplex PCR; TCRdb's table is partial and in-frame only. Among 20,000 to 25,000 clones listed, 90% were seen once. Time point reported: newly diagnosed, previously untreated cHL patient sample. Investigators isolated CD4+ T cells from thawed PBMCs through magnetic negative selection. Sequencing was carried out using CD4+ T cells from blood. These receptor sequences come from a human donor with classical Hodgkin lymphoma.

The CDR3, as DNA: TGTGCCAGCAGCTTAAGGGGTCTGGGCGAGCAGTACTTC. Amino acids: CASSLRGLGEQYF. The chain recombines TRBV7-9 with TRBJ2-7; TRBD1 might be the D (5 bases). The V gene's germline CDR1 is SEHNR and CDR2 FQNEAQ (reference sequence). The CDR3 is 13 residues long. Trimming pared 2 bases from V and 6 bases from J, leaving 11 bases between.

CDR3 residues: CAWARQSTGAEAFF. CDR3 nucleotides: TGTGCCTGGGCCCGACAGTCTACAGGGGCTGAAGCTTTCTTT. The chain recombines TRBV30 with TRBJ1-1, with TRBD1 matching 7 bases. The germline gives CDR1 GTSNPN, CDR2 SVGIG (reference sequence). The J segment lost 6 bases and the V segment lost 5 bases, leaving 12 bases of the junction unmatched. The CDR3 has 14 residues.

The chain joins TRBV6-5 to TRBJ2-3; no firm D call. With 4 bases removed from V and 0 bases from J, the gap between germline ends came to 5 bases. The germline CDR1 and CDR2 sequences are MNHEY and SVGAGI. The CDR3 runs 13 residues. The CDR3 sequence: CASSFLSTDTQYF. CDR3 in DNA: TGTGCCAGCAGTTTTCTAAGCACAGATACGCAGTATTTT.

V usage is TRBV7-2 and J usage is TRBJ2-3; D is undetermined. Deletions cut 5 bases from V and 7 bases from J, with 13 bases between. The CDR3 is 13 residues long. Looked up from germline, CDR1 is SGHTA and CDR2 is FQGNSA. DNA for the CDR3: TGTGCCAGCAGCCGAACGACACCAAATACGCAGTATTTT. Its protein is CASSRTTPNTQYF.

V gene TRBV28 combines with J gene TRBJ2-2; D call uncertain. Germline CDR1 reads MDHEN; CDR2 reads SYDVKM. CDR3 length: 14 amino acids. V was cut by 6 bases and J by 6 bases, with 14 bases left in between. The chain's CDR3 is CASSVWSRSGELFF. Written as DNA, the CDR3 is TGTGCCAGCAGCGTATGGAGTCGATCCGGGGAGCTGTTTTTT.